This TCR beta chain was identified in a study of CD8 T cells in ankylosing spondylitis. One entry per CDR3 protein, called by TCRdb with MiXCR from the 5' RACE reads. The data contain about 390,000 distinct CDR3 sequences, around 22% of them singletons. Points on this clonotype: Its specificity is unknown.

The V gene's germline CDR1 is DFQATT and CDR2 SNEGSKA (reference sequence). V lost 5 bases and J lost 0, with 17 bases in between. The CDR3 runs to 15 residues. Study observations and caveats: Before this, some motif variants had been reported in reactive arthritis synovial fluid and blood. Made up of roughly 8 highly homologous variants, a TCR beta motif appeared characteristic of ankylosing spondylitis blood. In ankylosing spondylitis patients, matched synovial fluid reportedly showed significant enrichment of disease-linked clones.

Sequencing input: blood, either unsorted or a sorted T cell fraction (not recorded which). The chain joins TRBV20-1 to TRBJ2-7, with D tentatively TRBD2 (6 bases). This sequence was found in a male donor with ankylosing spondylitis. CDR3 sequence reads: CSAPDSQRASYEQYF. The CDR3 coding sequence is TGCAGTGCTCCCGACTCCCAGCGGGCCTCCTACGAGCAGTACTTC.